The rows below give T cell receptor beta chains drawn from one sample of a study of cytomegalovirus exposure and HLA in healthy donors. TCRdb's table, derived via immunoSEQ multiplex PCR, lists solely in-frame clones and lacks some. Its table records roughly 200,000 clones. Sequencing input: PBMCs. The receptor source for this set is a girl aged 2 to 10 in good health and CMV-seropositive. The CDR3 runs from the conserved cysteine through the conserved F or W. A D gene is named only where the DNA matches it firmly.

v_gene	j_gene	d_gene	CDR3aa	CDR3nt
TRBV2	TRBJ2-2	-	CASMGRVTTGELFF	TGTGCCAGCATGGGCAGGGTGACCACCGGGGAGCTGTTTTTT
TRBV13	TRBJ1-3	-	CASSLNRVAGNTIYF	TGTGCCAGCAGCTTGAACAGGGTCGCTGGAAACACCATATATTTT
TRBV27	TRBJ2-7	TRBD1	CASSLRTGSLGIYEQYF	TGTGCCAGCAGTTTACGGACAGGGAGTCTAGGGATCTACGAGCAGTACTTC
TRBV6-1	TRBJ2-5	TRBD2	CASGGLAGAETQYF	TGTGCCAGCGGGGGACTAGCGGGAGCTGAGACCCAGTACTTC
TRBV7-9	TRBJ2-1	-	CASSPGLSGYNEQFF	TGTGCCAGCAGCCCCGGACTATCGGGCTACAATGAGCAGTTCTTC
TRBV9	TRBJ1-2	-	CASSVGSGNTYGYTF	TGTGCCAGCAGCGTAGGATCAGGGAATACCTATGGCTACACCTTC
TRBV30	TRBJ1-2	-	CAWSGGGAYGYTF	TGTGCCTGGAGCGGTGGGGGCGCCTATGGCTACACCTTC
TRBV29-1	TRBJ2-1	-	CSVLEGRTAGNEQFF	TGCAGCGTTCTGGAGGGCAGGACCGCCGGCAATGAGCAGTTCTTC
TRBV7-2	TRBJ1-1	TRBD1	CASSLTGGNTEAFF	TGTGCCAGCAGCCTAACAGGGGGGAACACTGAAGCTTTCTTT
TRBV4-2	TRBJ2-5	-	CTSSQGQKETQYF	TGTACCAGCAGCCAAGGACAGAAAGAGACCCAGTACTTC
TRBV5-1	TRBJ1-2	-	CASSLEDYGHTF	TGCGCCAGCAGCTTAGAAGACTATGGCCACACCTTC
TRBV7-2	TRBJ2-3	-	CASRPAATSTDTQYF	TGTGCCAGCAGACCCGCGGCTACCAGCACAGATACGCAGTATTTT
TRBV4-1	TRBJ2-5	TRBD2	CASSRGAGGLGETQYF	TGCGCCAGCAGCCGGGGGGCGGGAGGGTTGGGGGAGACCCAGTACTTC
TRBV25-1	TRBJ2-2	TRBD1	CASSADRVDPYTGELFF	TGTGCCAGCAGTGCGGACAGGGTGGACCCATACACCGGGGAGCTGTTTTTT
TRBV7-2	TRBJ2-7	-	CASSFNGYEQYF	TGTGCCAGCAGCTTTAACGGCTACGAGCAGTACTTC
TRBV13	TRBJ2-5	TRBD2	CARPGTSGRTETQYF	TGTGCCAGACCAGGGACTAGCGGGAGGACTGAGACCCAGTACTTC
TRBV28	TRBJ1-6	-	CASSLSEYNSPLHF	TGTGCCAGCAGTTTAAGCGAGTATAATTCACCCCTCCACTTT
TRBV5-6	TRBJ2-3	-	CASSLDWRSTDTQYF	TGTGCCAGCAGCTTGGATTGGCGGAGCACAGATACGCAGTATTTT
TRBV5-4	TRBJ2-3	TRBD1	CASSLATGVGDTQYF	TGTGCCAGCAGCTTGGCGACAGGGGTGGGAGATACGCAGTATTTT
TRBV9	TRBJ2-1	TRBD2	CASSVTSGSNEQFF	TGTGCCAGCAGCGTAACTAGCGGGAGTAATGAGCAGTTCTTC
TRBV29-1	TRBJ1-2	TRBD1	CSAGTEDGYTF	TGCAGCGCTGGGACAGAGGATGGCTACACCTTC
TRBV10-1	TRBJ2-1	-	CASSESTKNEQFF	TGCGCCAGCAGTGAGTCGACAAAAAATGAGCAGTTCTTC
TRBV7-2	TRBJ2-7	-	CASSVWSSYEQYF	TGTGCCAGCAGTGTTTGGAGCTCCTACGAGCAGTACTTC
TRBV10-1	TRBJ2-5	TRBD2	CASSPDKPGTSGRKTQYF	TGCGCCAGCAGTCCAGACAAGCCCGGGACTAGCGGGAGGAAGACCCAGTACTTC
TRBV19	TRBJ1-2	-	CASMTTGKNYGYTF	TGTGCCAGCATGACGACAGGAAAGAACTATGGCTACACCTTC
TRBV5-4	TRBJ1-2	-	CASSDGQQNYGYTF	TGTGCCAGCAGCGACGGACAGCAAAACTATGGCTACACCTTC
TRBV28	TRBJ2-5	-	CASTRGYQETQYF	TGTGCCAGCACCCGAGGGTACCAAGAGACCCAGTACTTC
TRBV19	TRBJ1-5	-	CATATGGNQPQHF	TGTGCCACCGCGACAGGCGGAAATCAGCCCCAGCATTTT